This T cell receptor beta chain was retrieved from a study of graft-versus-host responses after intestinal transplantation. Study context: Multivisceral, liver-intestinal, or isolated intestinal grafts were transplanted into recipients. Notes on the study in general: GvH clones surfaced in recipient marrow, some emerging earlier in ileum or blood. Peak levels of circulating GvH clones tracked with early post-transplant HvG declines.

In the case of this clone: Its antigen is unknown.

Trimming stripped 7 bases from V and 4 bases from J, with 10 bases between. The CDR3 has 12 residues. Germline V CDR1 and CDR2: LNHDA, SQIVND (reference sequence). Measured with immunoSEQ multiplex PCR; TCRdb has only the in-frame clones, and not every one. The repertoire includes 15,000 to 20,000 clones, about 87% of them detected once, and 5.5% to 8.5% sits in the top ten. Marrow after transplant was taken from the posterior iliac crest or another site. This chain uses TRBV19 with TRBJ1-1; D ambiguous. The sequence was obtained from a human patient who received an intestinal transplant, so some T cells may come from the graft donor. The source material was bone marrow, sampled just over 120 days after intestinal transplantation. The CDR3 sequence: CASTNWATEAFF. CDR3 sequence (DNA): TGTGCCAGTACGAATTGGGCCACTGAAGCTTTCTTT.